The entry below gives a single T cell receptor (beta chain) sequence along with its context. What it binds is not known. The sample is drawn from a study of brain metastases from non-small cell lung cancer. General study findings and limits: T-cell clones appeared expanded in nearly 65% of brain metastases relative to matched primary tumors. Brain metastases had lower T-cell infiltration than primary tumors.

The CDR3 covers 12 residues. Germline CDR1 reads SEHNR; CDR2 reads FQNEAQ (reference sequence). After removal of 6 bases from V and 7 bases from J, the junction contained 3 bases not matched to a gene. The repertoire was sequenced with immunoSEQ multiplex PCR; TCRdb's copy has only in-frame clones and lacks some. This table holds 4,500 to 6,000 clones, around 85% found once. The material sequenced was primary lung tumor tissue. The sequence came from a donor aged 40 or over with non-small cell lung cancer. The genes are TRBV7-9 and TRBJ1-3; 7 bases are shared with TRBD1. The CDR3, as DNA: TGTGCCAGCAGTGACAGGGCGAACACCATATATTTT. The encoded protein is CASSDRANTIYF.